This T cell receptor beta chain was sequenced during a study of blood T cells in healthy people across ages (dated by TCRdb to the mid-2010s). Background on the whole study: In model experiments, roughly one uniquely barcoded TCR beta cDNA molecule per two T cells was captured by template switching. The study measured age-related changes in TCR beta repertoire diversity using deep sequencing normalized with unique cDNA molecular identifiers. Two additional independent replicas of 1 million unique cDNA reads from the same blood draw were analyzed for two donors (one aged 18 to 29 and one aged 80 or older). Donors were grouped into four age groups: young (average approximately 15 years), middle-aged (39), aged (roughly 67) and long-lived (over 80). To avoid experimental bias, donors of different ages were distributed randomly across sequencing lanes.

Regarding this clonotype: The antigen it recognizes is unknown. No base quality information exists; no much larger clone differs at one position.

Library prep was done by 5' RACE. These reads were obtained on an Illumina HiSeq 2500. The second PCR ran for roughly 7 to 11 cycles and used a J-beta primer mix along with a sample-barcoded 5' primer. Each TCR beta cDNA molecule received a unique molecular identifier from a template-switch 5' adaptor carrying 12 random nucleotides. Each sample yielded at least 3 million CDR3-containing paired-end reads. First-strand cDNA synthesis was performed from all RNA using the Mint cDNA synthesis kit, with priming by a TRBC-specific oligonucleotide. Following uracil-DNA glycosylase treatment, all cDNA underwent a first 18-cycle PCR with the universal primers M1SS and BC2_uni_R. The paper's data handling went like this. Normalization of each sample was performed by random selection of 1 million high-quality reads, each carrying a distinct molecular identifier. Instead of being binned into consensus sequences, reads that shared molecular identifiers were thrown out. MiTCR, set to a Q25 quality threshold and the strictest error-elimination algorithm, was used for CDR3 identification, clonotype clustering and error correction. A nonparametric unseen species model with Euler transformation was used to estimate a lower bound on total TCR beta diversity. TCRdb's own reprocessing of the public reads used fastp at Q25 and MiXCR and kept productive beta chains. Every distinct CDR3 protein forms one entry, paired with its most common genes and DNA. TCRdb's processing, not the authors', yielded these V and J calls. The sample table records 1.4 million to 1.5 million distinct CDR3 sequences; 42% of these occur just once. The top ten hold less than 8% of the sample.

The CDR3 has 15 amino acids, counting the end cysteine and phenylalanine. The sequence is cut down to CDR3 DNA, 45 bases in frame from base 1. V and J are trimmed by 0 bases and 5 bases, and the gene matches miss 3 bases of the junction. According to the germline V gene, CDR1 reads MNHEY and CDR2 reads SVGAGI. The research as a whole found: The CMV infection status of donors was not known, potentially confounding age-related changes in expanded clonotypes. The long-lived group showed more naive CD4+ T cells, fewer expanded clones and increased TCR diversity than the aged group, suggesting age selection. There was a strong correlation between observed TCR beta diversity and the percentage of naive T cells measured by flow cytometry. Total diversity estimates from one million sequenced T cells were considered lower bounds and underestimates. As age increased, observed TCR beta diversity per million T cells dropped in a roughly linear way, and a significant reduction was already evident by age 40. Since profiling was done on bulk unsorted PBMCs, naive and antigen-experienced compartments could not be conclusively compared.

Systemically healthy Caucasian individuals from Russia, over 30 in total and aged about 6 to 95 years, were included as donors. Each donor gave about 9.7 milliliters of peripheral blood, drawn into EDTA-treated Vacutainer tubes. Ficoll-Paque density-gradient centrifugation was used to isolate PBMCs, with at least 6.5 million per sample. Total RNA was extracted from PBMCs with Trizol reagent, with at least 6 micrograms obtained per sample. The percentages of naive CD45RAhigh/CD27high T cells were determined by flow cytometry on a PBMC aliquot from every donor. The sequence was obtained from a woman under 30 in good health. Sequencing was carried out using blood. The chain links TRBV6-5 with TRBJ1-1, with 10 junctional bases fitting TRBD1. CDR3 sequence: CASSYSRTGGTEAFF. The sequence in DNA is TGTGCCAGCAGTTACTCGCGGACAGGGGGAACTGAAGCTTTCTTT.